The 6 T cell receptor beta chains in this list originate from one sample, sequenced in a study of preoperative IRX-2 immunotherapy in early breast cancer. The method was immunoSEQ multiplex PCR; TCRdb's version includes in-frame clones alone and lacks a portion of them. The sample has about 19,000 clones, just under 85% seen once. Described treatment: preoperative locoregional IRX-2 cytokine immunotherapy. This sample comprised lymph node tissue, obtained after IRX-2 immunotherapy. The receptors stem from a human donor with breast cancer.

This clone was seen just once. The chain couples TRBV6-8 to TRBJ1-6; D call uncertain. The CDR3 is 14 residues long. CDR1 MNHGY and CDR2 SAAAGT come from the germline V gene. The V end was cut by 5 bases, the J end by 10 bases, with 15 bases between. The chain's CDR3 is CASSEASGSSPLHF. Written as DNA, the CDR3 is TGTGCCAGCAGTGAGGCCTCGGGATCCTCACCCCTCCACTTT.

V is TRBV6-8 and J is TRBJ2-1; 10 positions match TRBD2. The CDR3 runs to 15 residues. The germline CDR1 and CDR2 sequences are MNHGY and SAAAGT. V dropped 6 bases and J dropped 4; count of bases not matched to a gene: 6. The CDR3 region is CASRLAGGGYNEQFF. CDR3 bases: TGTGCCAGCAGATTAGCGGGAGGCGGGTACAATGAGCAGTTCTTC.

The V call is TRBV9, the J call TRBJ1-3; D may be TRBD1 (5 bases). This CDR3 is built from 13 residues. Germline CDR1 and CDR2: SGDLS and YYNGEE. Trimming stripped 9 bases from V and 1 base from J, with 11 bases between. CDR3 sequence reads: CATRGTSGNTIYF. The CDR3 DNA reads TGTGCCACCAGAGGGACTTCTGGAAACACCATATATTTT. Together with reference TRBV9 and TRBJ1-3, the CDR3 gives the full variable domain: DSGVTQTPKHLITATGQRVTLRCSPRSGDLSVYWYQQSLDQGLQFLIQYYNGEERAKGNILERFSAQQFPDLHSELNLSSLELGDSALYFCATRGTSGNTIYFGEGSWLTVV.

The gene calls are TRBV15 and TRBJ1-6, with D unresolved. Germline V CDR1 and CDR2: LNHNV, YYDKDF (reference sequence). CDR3 length equals 14 residues. The V and J ends lost 1 base and 6 bases respectively, with 7 bases between them. CDR3 sequence: CATSRAGSNSPLHF. CDR3 bases: TGTGCCACCAGCAGAGCGGGAAGTAATTCACCCCTCCACTTT.

The chain has TRBV18 and TRBJ1-5; D remains unclear. The CDR3 totals 14 residues. Germline CDR1 reads KGHSH; CDR2 reads LQKENI. With 2 bases removed from V and 6 bases from J, the gap between germline ends came to 11 bases. The CDR3: CASSPGDRGQPQHF. The CDR3 DNA sequence: TGTGCCAGCTCACCAGGGGATCGGGGTCAGCCCCAGCATTTT.

The chain is built from TRBV28 and TRBJ1-4, with unresolved D. With 8 bases removed from V and 8 bases from J, the gap between germline ends came to 18 bases. The CDR3 is made up of 14 amino acids. Germline V CDR1 and CDR2: MDHEN, SYDVKM. The CDR3 DNA reads TGTGCCAGCCTCAGTGAGGGTTTGGGGGAAAAACTGTTTTTT. Protein: CASLSEGLGEKLFF.